These T cell receptor beta chains were read from a single sample in a study of vaccination effects on CD4 cells after COVID-19. Clones were read by immunoSEQ multiplex PCR, and TCRdb kept only the in-frame ones, dropping some. The sample yields fewer than 25,000 clones, around 79% seen once. No antigen is known for these receptors. Here the sequenced sample was CD4+ T cells from PBMCs cultured with SARS-CoV-2 spike peptides, taken after COVID-19 vaccination. The receptor source for this set is a human donor who received a COVID-19 vaccine. The CDR3 runs from the conserved cysteine through the conserved F or W. The order of the fields is J gene, D gene, V gene, clone size, CDR3 DNA, CDR3 protein. The D gene is left open where the match is weak. Size tells how often a clone was seen (once, few, many) or the class of an expanded clone, and some rows leave it out.

j_gene: TRBJ2-5
d_gene: .
v_gene: TRBV10-2
abundance: .
CDR3nt: TGCGCCAGCAGTAGCACAGTTAAAGAGACCCAGTACTTC
CDR3aa: CASSSTVKETQYF

j_gene: TRBJ2-7
d_gene: .
v_gene: TRBV5-1
abundance: .
CDR3nt: TGCGCCAGCAGCCCGAACCCGACGGTCCTGAGCTCCTACGAGCAGTACTTC
CDR3aa: CASSPNPTVLSSYEQYF

j_gene: TRBJ2-5
d_gene: TRBD1
v_gene: TRBV27
abundance: .
CDR3nt: TGTGCCAGCAGTTCGGACAGGGGGTGGGAGACCCAGTACTTC
CDR3aa: CASSSDRGWETQYF

j_gene: TRBJ2-1
d_gene: TRBD2
v_gene: TRBV6-1
abundance: .
CDR3nt: TGTGCCAGCAGTGATCTGAGGCTAAGCGGGAGGATTGATGAGCAGTTCTTC
CDR3aa: CASSDLRLSGRIDEQFF

j_gene: TRBJ2-2
d_gene: .
v_gene: TRBV6-1
abundance: .
CDR3nt: TGTGCCAGCAGTGAAGGGCTGGCGGGGGCCTCGTCGAACACCGGGGAGCTGTTTTTT
CDR3aa: CASSEGLAGASSNTGELFF

j_gene: TRBJ1-6
d_gene: TRBD1
v_gene: TRBV30
abundance: .
CDR3nt: TGTGCCGCACCGACAGGGCTTAATTCACCCCTCCACTTT
CDR3aa: CAAPTGLNSPLHF

j_gene: TRBJ1-6
d_gene: .
v_gene: TRBV18
abundance: few
CDR3nt: TGTGCCAGCTCACCACCATCACGGAATAATTCACCCCTCCACTTT
CDR3aa: CASSPPSRNNSPLHF

j_gene: TRBJ2-5
d_gene: TRBD2
v_gene: TRBV27
abundance: .
CDR3nt: TGTGCCAGCAGTCTCCGGACTAGCGGGGGCCAAGAGACCCAGTACTTC
CDR3aa: CASSLRTSGGQETQYF

j_gene: TRBJ1-2
d_gene: .
v_gene: TRBV7-9
abundance: .
CDR3nt: TGTGCCAGCAGCTTGAGAGGGAACTATGGCTACACCTTC
CDR3aa: CASSLRGNYGYTF

j_gene: TRBJ1-3
d_gene: TRBD1
v_gene: TRBV19
abundance: .
CDR3nt: TGTGCCAGTAGTCTCGGACAGGTTGGGACCCCCTCTGGAAACACCATATATTTT
CDR3aa: CASSLGQVGTPSGNTIYF

j_gene: TRBJ2-3
d_gene: TRBD1
v_gene: TRBV5-1
abundance: .
CDR3nt: TGCGCCAGCAGCTTGGGGACAGGGACGGCAGATACGCAGTATTTT
CDR3aa: CASSLGTGTADTQYF

j_gene: TRBJ1-4
d_gene: TRBD1
v_gene: TRBV27
abundance: .
CDR3nt: TGTGCCAGCTCATCGCAGGGGGCAGCTAATGAAAAACTGTTTTTT
CDR3aa: CASSSQGAANEKLFF

j_gene: TRBJ1-1
d_gene: .
v_gene: TRBV5-8
abundance: few
CDR3nt: TGTGCCAGCAGCTTGGCCTGGGGGTCCGCTGAAGCTTTCTTT
CDR3aa: CASSLAWGSAEAFF

j_gene: TRBJ1-1
d_gene: .
v_gene: TRBV19
abundance: once
CDR3nt: TGTGCCAGTAGTATCCCCCTGGGGGAGGGGAGGACTGAAGCTTTCTTT
CDR3aa: CASSIPLGEGRTEAFF

j_gene: TRBJ1-2
d_gene: TRBD1
v_gene: TRBV18
abundance: .
CDR3nt: TGTGCCAGCTCACCACTCGGACAGGGAGTTGGAGCCTATGGCTACACCTTC
CDR3aa: CASSPLGQGVGAYGYTF

j_gene: TRBJ1-4
d_gene: TRBD1
v_gene: TRBV7-9
abundance: once
CDR3nt: TGTGCCAGCAGCCCGATGGCAGGGGGCGGTGAAAAACTGTTTTTT
CDR3aa: CASSPMAGGGEKLFF

j_gene: TRBJ1-3
d_gene: .
v_gene: TRBV5-4
abundance: .
CDR3nt: TGTGCCAGCAGCTTGTCAGGGGTCGCCTCTGGAAACACCATATATTTT
CDR3aa: CASSLSGVASGNTIYF

j_gene: TRBJ2-7
d_gene: TRBD2
v_gene: TRBV7-9
abundance: .
CDR3nt: TGTGCCAGCAGCTTATGGGGGGGTAACGAGCAGTACTTC
CDR3aa: CASSLWGGNEQYF

j_gene: TRBJ2-3
d_gene: .
v_gene: TRBV10-3
abundance: once
CDR3nt: TGTGCCATCAGGTCGTCCGGGGGCTCGGAGACGCAGTATTTT
CDR3aa: CAIRSSGGSETQYF

j_gene: TRBJ1-4
d_gene: .
v_gene: TRBV19
abundance: .
CDR3nt: TGTGCCAGTAGGACAGCGATTAATGAAAAACTGTTTTTT
CDR3aa: CASRTAINEKLFF

j_gene: TRBJ2-1
d_gene: .
v_gene: TRBV6-6
abundance: once
CDR3nt: TGTGCCAGCAGCTTGACGGGGCATGAGCAGTTCTTC
CDR3aa: CASSLTGHEQFF

j_gene: TRBJ2-7
d_gene: TRBD2
v_gene: TRBV7-2
abundance: .
CDR3nt: TGTGCCAGCAGCTTAGCGAGGACTAGTGGAAGCTACGAGCAGTACTTC
CDR3aa: CASSLARTSGSYEQYF

j_gene: TRBJ2-2
d_gene: .
v_gene: TRBV10-3
abundance: .
CDR3nt: TGTGCCATCAGTGGACAGAAATCCTTCACCGGGGAGCTGTTTTTT
CDR3aa: CAISGQKSFTGELFF

j_gene: TRBJ2-7
d_gene: .
v_gene: TRBV6-6
abundance: .
CDR3nt: TGTGCCAGCAGTTACGACAGCACCTACGAGCAGTACTTC
CDR3aa: CASSYDSTYEQYF

j_gene: TRBJ1-6
d_gene: .
v_gene: TRBV6-1
abundance: few
CDR3nt: TGTGCCAGCAGTGAAGCGTTTTTGGGCTCGATCTCCTATAATTCACCCCTCCACTTT
CDR3aa: CASSEAFLGSISYNSPLHF

j_gene: TRBJ1-2
d_gene: TRBD1
v_gene: TRBV6-6
abundance: few
CDR3nt: TGTGCCAGCAGGCGACAGGGAGGTGGCTACACCTTC
CDR3aa: CASRRQGGGYTF

j_gene: TRBJ1-1
d_gene: .
v_gene: TRBV27
abundance: .
CDR3nt: TGTGCCAGCAGTTTGTCGGGGGGCACTGAAGCTTTCTTT
CDR3aa: CASSLSGGTEAFF

j_gene: TRBJ2-5
d_gene: TRBD1
v_gene: TRBV25-1
abundance: .
CDR3nt: TGTGCCAGCAGTGAGACAGGGTTTGAGACCCAGTACTTC
CDR3aa: CASSETGFETQYF

j_gene: TRBJ1-3
d_gene: .
v_gene: TRBV18
abundance: .
CDR3nt: TGTGCCAGCTCACCCCAGGGTCCCGGAAACACCATATATTTT
CDR3aa: CASSPQGPGNTIYF

j_gene: TRBJ2-2
d_gene: .
v_gene: TRBV7-9
abundance: .
CDR3nt: TGTGCCAGCAGCCCCTCGCCGAACACCGGGGAGCTGTTTTTT
CDR3aa: CASSPSPNTGELFF

j_gene: TRBJ2-5
d_gene: TRBD2
v_gene: TRBV5-1
abundance: medium-sized
CDR3nt: TGCGCCAGCAGCTCGACTAGCGGGGTACAAGAGACCCAGTACTTC
CDR3aa: CASSSTSGVQETQYF

j_gene: TRBJ2-3
d_gene: .
v_gene: TRBV29-1
abundance: .
CDR3nt: TGCAGCGTCGACCTATTCGGACTGGACACAGATACGCAGTATTTT
CDR3aa: CSVDLFGLDTDTQYF

j_gene: TRBJ2-7
d_gene: .
v_gene: TRBV5-1
abundance: .
CDR3nt: TGCGCCAGCAGCTTGGGTGGGGAGAGGTACGAGCAGTACTTC
CDR3aa: CASSLGGERYEQYF

j_gene: TRBJ2-2
d_gene: .
v_gene: TRBV4-2
abundance: .
CDR3nt: TGTGCCAGCAGCCAAGGTTCAGGGTGGTACACCGGGGAGCTGTTTTTT
CDR3aa: CASSQGSGWYTGELFF

j_gene: TRBJ2-3
d_gene: .
v_gene: TRBV2
abundance: .
CDR3nt: TGTGCCAGCATTTCTGGCCATGGTACAGATACGCAGTATTTT
CDR3aa: CASISGHGTDTQYF

j_gene: TRBJ1-6
d_gene: TRBD1
v_gene: TRBV3-1/TRBV3-2
abundance: once
CDR3nt: TGTGCCAGCAGCCAAACAGGGGTTAATTCACCCCTCCACTTT
CDR3aa: CASSQTGVNSPLHF

j_gene: TRBJ2-3
d_gene: TRBD2
v_gene: TRBV7-2
abundance: .
CDR3nt: TGTGCCAGCAGCTCCCAGTTAGCGGGAGGCTATACGCAGTATTTT
CDR3aa: CASSSQLAGGYTQYF

j_gene: TRBJ1-4
d_gene: TRBD1
v_gene: TRBV6-6
abundance: .
CDR3nt: TGTGCCAGCAGTTACCCACAGGGGAATGAAAAACTGTTTTTT
CDR3aa: CASSYPQGNEKLFF

j_gene: TRBJ1-1
d_gene: .
v_gene: TRBV30
abundance: .
CDR3nt: TGTGCCTGGAGTGAACAGGTGAACACTGAAGCTTTCTTT
CDR3aa: CAWSEQVNTEAFF

j_gene: TRBJ2-3
d_gene: .
v_gene: TRBV24-1
abundance: .
CDR3nt: TGTGCCACCAGTGAGGGTAGCACAGATACGCAGTATTTT
CDR3aa: CATSEGSTDTQYF

j_gene: TRBJ2-5
d_gene: TRBD1
v_gene: TRBV5-1
abundance: .
CDR3nt: TGCGCCAGCAGCTTGGGACAGGGGCCACAAGAGACCCAGTACTTC
CDR3aa: CASSLGQGPQETQYF

j_gene: TRBJ2-2
d_gene: TRBD2
v_gene: TRBV29-1
abundance: .
CDR3nt: TGCAGCGTTGTATCTAGCGGGTACGGCACCGGGGAGCTGTTTTTT
CDR3aa: CSVVSSGYGTGELFF

j_gene: TRBJ1-6
d_gene: TRBD1
v_gene: TRBV6-5
abundance: .
CDR3nt: TGTGCCAGCACCCCGGGACAGGGGAATTCACCCCTCCACTTT
CDR3aa: CASTPGQGNSPLHF

j_gene: TRBJ2-1
d_gene: .
v_gene: TRBV11-1
abundance: .
CDR3nt: TGTGCCAGCAGCTTGCGACGGGAGTCGAATGAGCAGTTCTTC
CDR3aa: CASSLRRESNEQFF

j_gene: TRBJ1-2
d_gene: TRBD1
v_gene: TRBV29-1
abundance: .
CDR3nt: TGCAGCGTTGCCCCCCGACAGGGGGATGGCTACACCTTC
CDR3aa: CSVAPRQGDGYTF

j_gene: TRBJ1-2
d_gene: .
v_gene: TRBV7-9
abundance: .
CDR3nt: TGTGCCAGCAGCCCTGCCGGGGGGCCCTATGGCTACACCTTC
CDR3aa: CASSPAGGPYGYTF

j_gene: TRBJ2-2
d_gene: .
v_gene: TRBV5-1
abundance: once
CDR3nt: TGCGCCAGCAATGAAGGAAACGCGAACACCGGGGAGCTGTTTTTT
CDR3aa: CASNEGNANTGELFF